Listed here is a single TCR beta chain. The sample comes from a study of T cells expressing NK-cell markers. From its re-call of the 5' RACE reads, TCRdb lists each CDR3 protein once, without DNA. The table lists about half a million distinct CDR3 sequences. Germline CDR1 reads SGDLS; CDR2 reads YYNGEE. The CDR3 contains 16 residues. The J gene is TRBJ2-1, the V gene TRBV9. What was sequenced was blood T cells: a sorted CD56 or NKG2C T cell subset, CD4+ or CD8+ T cells, or bulk PBMC T cells (not recorded which). The receptor comes from a woman in her forties or fifties in good health. The chain's CDR3 is CASSVGSRFSYNEQFF. The full variable domain, with the rest looked up from reference TRBV9 and TRBJ2-1, is DSGVTQTPKHLITATGQRVTLRCSPRSGDLSVYWYQQSLDQGLQFLIQYYNGEERAKGNILERFSAQQFPDLHSELNLSSLELGDSALYFCASSVGSRFSYNEQFFGPGTRLTVL.